These 17 T cell receptor beta chains came from one sample sequenced in a study of blood T cell repertoires in COVID-19 (dated by TCRdb to 2018 to 2020). To prepare the library, the immunoSEQ multiplex PCR assay was applied. The source is immuneACCESS, and TCRdb retained only in-frame sequences with V and J called. Part of the clones is not carried over; for the studies checked, unresolved V genes explain less than half of this, and the remainder is unexplained. Present in this sample are 12,000 to 15,000 clones, 80% to 90% of which were seen just once. In total, the top ten clones hold roughly 32% of the sample. The specimen was peripheral blood. Source of these receptors: a human donor in a cohort sampled during active COVID-19.

The chain couples TRBV28 to TRBJ1-1; 8 positions agree with TRBD1. The ends lost 2 bases at V and 1 base at J; junction bases unmatched: 6. Germline CDR1 is MDHEN and CDR2 is SYDVKM. This CDR3 region has 16 residues. The CDR3 sequence: CASSLAGTGGNTEAFF. The CDR3 DNA is TGTGCCAGCAGTTTAGCGGGGACAGGCGGGAACACTGAAGCTTTCTTT.

The chain recombines TRBV11-3 with TRBJ1-2, with TRBD1 matching over 7 bases. The CDR3 has 17 residues. CDR1 and CDR2 from the germline V gene are SGHNT and YENEEA. With 4 bases clipped from V and 0 bases from J, the junction kept 11 bases outside the gene matches. In DNA, the CDR3 is TGTGCCAGCAGCTCATGGGACAGCTCAGATTCTAACTATGGCTACACCTTC. As protein: CASSSWDSSDSNYGYTF. Together with reference TRBV11-3 and TRBJ1-2, the CDR3 gives the full variable domain: EAGVVQSPRYKIIEKKQPVAFWCNPISGHNTLYWYLQNLGQGPELLIRYENEEAVDDSQLPKDRFSAERLKGVDSTLKIQPAELGDSAVYLCASSSWDSSDSNYGYTFGSGTRLTVV.

The chain uses TRBV6-1 and TRBJ2-1; 9 bases match TRBD1. After removal of 0 bases from V and 9 bases from J, the junction contained 6 bases not matched to a gene. Germline CDR1 MNHNS, CDR2 SASEGT. The CDR3 is made up of 15 amino acids. The CDR3 loop is CASSEAPGTGSEQFF. In DNA, the CDR3 is TGTGCCAGCAGTGAAGCCCCCGGGACAGGGTCTGAGCAGTTCTTC.

The rearrangement joins TRBV7-2 to TRBJ2-7, with unresolved D. This CDR3 has 15 amino acids. V was cut by 3 bases and J by 0 bases, with 12 bases left in between. Germline V gene data show CDR1 as SGHTA and CDR2 as FQGNSA. The CDR3 DNA sequence: TGTGCCAGCAGCTTGACCCTGTCTAGCTCCTACGAGCAGTACTTC. As protein: CASSLTLSSSYEQYF.

The DNA for the CDR3 is TGTGCCAGCGGACCTAGCGGGAGCACAGATACGCAGTATTTT. Translation: CASGPSGSTDTQYF. The chain has TRBV14 and TRBJ2-3; TRBD2 matches at 8 bases. The germline CDR1 and CDR2 sequences are SGHDN and FVKESK. V gave up 8 bases and J gave up 0 bases; unmatched junction bases: 4. This CDR3 comprises 14 residues.

V is TRBV27 and J is TRBJ2-1; 7 nucleotides match TRBD2. Germline V gene sequence: CDR1 MNHEY, CDR2 SMNVEV (reference sequence). This CDR3 is 15 amino acids long. The ends lost 2 bases at V and 2 bases at J; junction bases unmatched: 3. CDR3: CASSLAAGAYNEQFF. CDR3 in DNA: TGTGCCAGCAGTTTAGCTGCGGGGGCCTACAATGAGCAGTTCTTC.

V gene TRBV5-6 combines with J gene TRBJ2-3, with TRBD2 as a possible D gene (6 bases). The V gene lost 0 bases and the J gene lost 0 bases, with 8 bases spanning the gap. CDR1 and CDR2 (germline): SGHDT, YYEEEE. CDR3 length equals 15 residues. The CDR3 DNA is TGTGCCAGCAGCTTGGTCGGGACTAGCACAGATACGCAGTATTTT. Translating gives CASSLVGTSTDTQYF.

The V and J genes are TRBV14 and TRBJ2-1; the match to TRBD1 covers 9 bases. The germline gives CDR1 SGHDN, CDR2 FVKESK. V was pared by 3 bases and J by 8 bases, with 11 bases of the junction left unmatched. The CDR3 is 16 amino acids. CDR3 residues: CASSHPGTGLIYEQFF. CDR3 DNA: TGTGCCAGCAGCCATCCCGGGACAGGGCTAATATATGAGCAGTTCTTC.

The chain joins TRBV2 to TRBJ2-4; 9 nucleotides match TRBD1. There are 15 residues in the CDR3. Germline-derived CDR1 and CDR2 are SNHLY and FYNNEI. Trimming took 4 bases from V and 2 from J; bases not matched to a gene: 3. CDR3 sequence: CASSVTGGPKNIQYF. The CDR3 DNA is TGTGCCAGCAGTGTAACAGGGGGCCCCAAAAACATTCAGTACTTC.

J is TRBJ1-2 and V is TRBV29-1; D may be TRBD1 (5 bases). CDR3 length equals 12 residues. V was shortened by 7 bases and J by 8 bases, with 17 bases between the two germline ends. Germline CDR1 and CDR2: SQVTM and ANQGSEA. CDR3 DNA: TGCAGCGCTGGAATCCCGGGGGAAGGCTACACCTTC. The encoded protein is CSAGIPGEGYTF.

This chain connects TRBV2 to TRBJ2-5; 7 bases map to TRBD2. V gave up 6 bases and J gave up 4 bases; unmatched junction bases: 5. Germline values: CDR1 SNHLY, CDR2 FYNNEI. The CDR3 is made up of 13 amino acids. Written as DNA, the CDR3 is TGTGCCAGCAGGAGGGAGGGTCTAGAGACCCAGTACTTC. It is translated as CASRREGLETQYF.

This clone has a single count. The rearrangement links TRBV7-3 to TRBJ2-3; 8 bases map to TRBD2. The CDR3 spans 16 residues. Germline V gives CDR1 SGHTA, CDR2 FQGTGA. J gave up 3 bases and V 2 bases, and 7 bases lay outside the gene matches. The CDR3 DNA reads as TGTGCCAGCAGCTTACACCGGGAGGGCCCGACAGATACGCAGTATTTT. Protein: CASSLHREGPTDTQYF.

The V gene is TRBV19, the J gene TRBJ1-5, with unresolved D. The V gene lost 1 base and the J gene lost 0 bases, with 10 bases spanning the gap. This CDR3 has 16 residues. The germline V gene encodes CDR1 LNHDA and CDR2 SQIVND (reference sequence). The CDR3 DNA follows: TGTGCCAGTAGTATAGGGGGAGGATATAGCAATCAGCCCCAGCATTTT. As protein: CASSIGGGYSNQPQHF.

V and J are TRBV4-3 and TRBJ2-7; 12 bases are shared with TRBD2. The trim removed 0 bases at V and 5 bases at J, leaving 5 bases unmatched. CDR3 size: 16 residues. Per the germline V gene, CDR1 is LGHNA and CDR2 is YSLEER. DNA of the CDR3: TGCGCCAGCAGCCAAGATCTAGCGGGAGGGCCGAACGAGCAGTACTTC. Translating it yields CASSQDLAGGPNEQYF.

The chain uses TRBV9 and TRBJ2-5; TRBD2 matches 7 bases. The junction had 6 bases not matched to a gene; V was cut back by 3 bases and J by 4 bases. Germline V gene data show CDR1 as SGDLS and CDR2 as YYNGEE. The CDR3 extends over 14 amino acids. CDR3 loop: CASSAASGGETQYF. CDR3 bases: TGTGCCAGCAGCGCCGCTAGCGGTGGAGAGACCCAGTACTTC.

The rearrangement uses TRBV5-6 and TRBJ1-1; possible D gene TRBD1, 6 bases. CDR3 length: 11 amino acids. V shed 3 bases and J shed 7 bases, with 7 bases lying between them. Germline-derived CDR1 and CDR2 are SGHDT and YYEEEE. This chain's CDR3 is CASSSQGEAFF. The CDR3 DNA follows: TGTGCCAGCAGCTCACAGGGTGAAGCTTTCTTT.

The gene calls are TRBV19 and TRBJ1-5; TRBD1 might be the D (6 bases). The length of the CDR3 is 15 residues. Germline V lookup: CDR1 LNHDA, CDR2 SQIVND (reference sequence). Between the trimmed V and J ends, which lost 6 bases and 3 bases, there was a span of 15 bases. The CDR3 is CASRGHVGLNQPQHF. DNA for the CDR3: TGTGCCAGTAGGGGACACGTCGGACTCAATCAGCCCCAGCATTTT.